What follows are 22 T cell receptor beta chains derived from one specimen sequenced in a study of T cells expressing NK-cell markers. Each CDR3 protein gets one entry in TCRdb, which reprocessed the 5' RACE reads and gives no DNA. This sample's clone table lists about 160,000 distinct CDR3 sequences. The sequencing input was blood T cells: a sorted CD56 or NKG2C T cell subset, CD4+ or CD8+ T cells, or bulk PBMC T cells (not recorded which). These receptors were obtained from a woman between 18 and 69 years old in good health.

The chain links TRBV20-1 to TRBJ1-6; TCRdb's D call, TRBD1, is unchecked because there is no DNA. This CDR3 has 15 residues. The germline CDR1 and CDR2 sequences are DFQATT and SNEGSKA (reference sequence). CDR3 protein: CSARDRPDNNSPLHF.

The CDR3 sequence is CASSLGLGSDNEQFF. This chain joins TRBV5-6 and TRBJ2-1. Germline assignment: CDR1 SGHDT and CDR2 YYEEEE. This CDR3 spans 15 amino acids.

The chain has TRBV5-1 and TRBJ1-1; lacking DNA, the TRBD1 call made by TCRdb goes unchecked. The CDR3 runs 15 residues. Germline V gene data show CDR1 as SGHRS and CDR2 as YFSETQ. CDR3 loop: CASSLTGTSGTEAFF.

V and J are TRBV20-1 and TRBJ1-5; there is no DNA to check the TCRdb D call of TRBD1. In germline, CDR1 is DFQATT, CDR2 SNEGSKA (reference sequence). The CDR3 has 13 residues. The CDR3 sequence is CSATTGDYQPQHF.

This chain uses TRBV5-1 with TRBJ1-4. This CDR3 is 16 amino acids long. CDR1 SGHRS and CDR2 YFSETQ come from the germline V gene. CDR3 sequence: CASSLVQRATNEKLFF.

The rearrangement joins TRBV6-5 to TRBJ1-2; the TCRdb D gene call, TRBD1, has no DNA to confirm it. The CDR3 is made up of 16 amino acids. Germline loops: CDR1 MNHEY, CDR2 SVGAGI. The CDR3 sequence is CASSYGLLGRRGGYTF.

V usage is TRBV24-1 and J usage is TRBJ2-3. The length of the CDR3 is 16 residues. Germline-derived CDR1 and CDR2 are KGHDR and SFDVKD. The CDR3 here is CATSDPRPLSTDTQYF.

V is TRBV5-1 and J is TRBJ2-1; the TRBD1 assignment by TCRdb is unverifiable without DNA. The CDR3 length is 15 residues. Germline V gene data show CDR1 as SGHRS and CDR2 as YFSETQ. This CDR3 is CASSSRGQGGNEQFF.

V and J are TRBV5-1 and TRBJ1-4; with no DNA, the TCRdb D assignment of TRBD1 cannot be verified. The germline V gene has CDR1 SGHRS and CDR2 YFSETQ. CDR3 length: 15 amino acids. The CDR3 here is CASSQTGFGNEKLFF.

The chain is built from TRBV6-1 and TRBJ1-3. Germline V gene data show CDR1 as MNHNS and CDR2 as SASEGT. The length of the CDR3 is 14 residues. CDR3 loop: CASKDGTSGNTIYF.

This chain connects TRBV7-3 to TRBJ2-7; there is no DNA to check the TCRdb D call of TRBD2. This CDR3 is 16 amino acids long. The germline gives CDR1 SGHTA, CDR2 FQGTGA. The chain's CDR3 is CASSLRASGGPYEQYF.

The rearrangement joins TRBV2 to TRBJ2-3; TCRdb's D call of TRBD2 is untestable without DNA. The CDR3 has 15 residues. Germline-derived CDR1 and CDR2 are SNHLY and FYNNEI. CDR3: CASSGLSGSGDTQYF.

The rearrangement uses TRBV11-2 and TRBJ2-1. The CDR3 runs 16 residues. Germline CDR1 and CDR2: SGHAT and FQNNGV. The CDR3 loop is CASSLEGQVANNEQFF.

The chain couples TRBV7-3 to TRBJ2-1; TCRdb returns TRBD2, unconfirmable since there is no DNA. The CDR3 contains 17 residues. Germline CDR1 is SGHTA and CDR2 is FQGTGA. The CDR3 reads CASSLISSSGRGNEQFF.

V usage is TRBV6-1 and J usage is TRBJ1-2. CDR3 length equals 13 residues. The germline V gene encodes CDR1 MNHNS and CDR2 SASEGT. CDR3: CASRQGGRYGYTF.

V usage is TRBV5-1 and J usage is TRBJ2-3; no DNA is available, so the TRBD2 call from TCRdb remains unchecked. The length of the CDR3 is 17 residues. Germline values: CDR1 SGHRS, CDR2 YFSETQ. This chain's CDR3 is CASSSSGGAPSTDTQYF.

The chain couples TRBV6-1 to TRBJ2-3. Looked up from germline, CDR1 is MNHNS and CDR2 is SASEGT. The length of the CDR3 is 14 residues. The CDR3 sequence is CASSRRSGTDTQYF.

The V and J genes are TRBV15 and TRBJ2-5; TCRdb's D call, TRBD2, is unchecked because there is no DNA. The germline V gene has CDR1 LNHNV and CDR2 YYDKDF (reference sequence). CDR3 length: 15 amino acids. The CDR3: CATSRERLAGETQYF.

The chain carries TRBV7-6 and TRBJ1-2; TCRdb selects TRBD1, and the lack of DNA leaves this call unchecked. This CDR3 has 15 residues. Germline CDR1 SGHVS, CDR2 FNYEAQ. The CDR3 loop is CASSLGRGSDYGYTF. Based on the CDR3 plus reference TRBV7-6 and TRBJ1-2, the full variable domain is GAGVSQSPRYKVTKRGQDVALRCDPISGHVSLYWYRQALGQGPEFLTYFNYEAQQDKSGLPNDRFSAERPEGSISTLTIQRTEQRDSAMYRCASSLGRGSDYGYTFGSGTRLTVV.

The chain recombines TRBV20-1 with TRBJ1-2; lacking DNA, the TRBD1 call made by TCRdb goes unchecked. CDR1 is DFQATT, CDR2 SNEGSKA, per germline (reference sequence). CDR3 size: 14 residues. CDR3: CSARGQGATYGYTF.

The chain combines TRBV15 with TRBJ1-2. The CDR3 contains 12 residues. Per the germline V gene, CDR1 is LNHNV and CDR2 is YYDKDF (reference sequence). The CDR3 spells CATSPHRAGYTF.

This chain connects TRBV29-1 to TRBJ2-7; TCRdb names TRBD2, which stays unverified in the absence of DNA. CDR1 is SQVTM, CDR2 ANQGSEA, per germline. The CDR3 is 14 amino acids. CDR3 protein: CSVEFLAGGSEQYF.